The next 6 T cell receptor beta chains were all read from a single sample in a study of beta chain features in type 1 diabetes. Every bit of the isolated RNA underwent reverse transcription, so sequencing read expressed TCRB transcripts. Here immunoSEQ multiplex PCR was the method, and the copy in TCRdb shows in-frame clones only, minus some. The sample consists of 600,000 to 700,000 clones, around 12% of them appearing once. Study observations and caveats: In every one of the four CD4+ subsets, TCRB CDR3s were moderately but significantly shorter in Type 1 diabetes patients.

These receptors' antigens are unknown. Sequenced: naive CD4+ T cells from blood. These receptors were collected from a man younger than 40 with type 1 diabetes.

This clone was counted only a few times. V gene TRBV10-3 combines with J gene TRBJ2-3; 8 bases match TRBD1. The trim removed 0 bases at V and 7 bases at J, leaving 9 bases unmatched. The CDR3 runs 16 residues. The V gene's germline CDR1 is ENHRY and CDR2 SYGVKD. The CDR3 nucleotides are TGTGCCATCAGTGAGTCAGAGAGACAGGGGTACCATACGCAGTATTTT. It codes for CAISESERQGYHTQYF.

This clone occurred a few times. The chain is built from TRBV19 and TRBJ2-1; D may be TRBD2 (6 bases). Trimming stripped 0 bases from V and 3 bases from J, with 9 bases between. The CDR3 has 15 amino acids. Germline assignment: CDR1 LNHDA and CDR2 SQIVND (reference sequence). The CDR3 sequence: CASSIEGLYYNEQFF. The CDR3 region has the DNA TGTGCCAGTAGTATAGAGGGACTCTACTACAATGAGCAGTTCTTC. Based on the CDR3 plus reference TRBV19 and TRBJ2-1, the full variable domain is DGGITQSPKYLFRKEGQNVTLSCEQNLNHDAMYWYRQDPGQGLRLIYYSQIVNDFQKGDIAEGYSVSREKKESFPLTVTSAQKNPTAFYLCASSIEGLYYNEQFFGPGTRLTVL.

The rearrangement links TRBV11-2 to TRBJ2-7, with 7 nucleotides matching TRBD2. The V gene's germline CDR1 is SGHAT and CDR2 FQNNGV. The CDR3 is 15 residues long. The V gene end was trimmed by 6 bases and the J gene end by 0 bases; junction bases not matched to a gene: 8. The CDR3 nucleotides are TGTGCCAGCAGAACACTAGCGCAAAGCTCCTACGAGCAGTACTTC. It specifies CASRTLAQSSYEQYF.

This clone was picked up a small number of times. The chain recombines TRBV6-5 with TRBJ2-5; 9 positions match TRBD1. Per germline, CDR1 MNHEY and CDR2 SVGAGI. There are 12 residues in the CDR3. The ends lost 10 bases at V and 7 bases at J; junction bases unmatched: 7. The chain's CDR3 is CATGQGKGTQYF. The CDR3 DNA is TGTGCCACGGGACAGGGTAAAGGGACCCAGTACTTC.

CDR3 sequence: CASSLGLAKDTQYF. CDR3 bases: TGTGCCAGCAGCTTGGGGCTAGCGAAAGATACGCAGTATTTT. The chain carries TRBV5-6 and TRBJ2-3, with a possible D match to TRBD2 (6 bases). Germline CDR1 SGHDT, CDR2 YYEEEE. This CDR3 comprises 14 residues. V lost 0 bases and J 5 bases, leaving 10 bases between the germline ends.

The genes are TRBV29-1 and TRBJ1-1; TRBD1 might be the D (5 bases). CDR1 and CDR2 from the germline V gene are SQVTM and ANQGSEA. The CDR3 consists of 13 residues. Trimming stripped 1 base from V and 5 bases from J, with 11 bases between. DNA of the CDR3: TGCAGCGTTGAAGGGCAGGGTGAGACTGAAGCTTTCTTT. It specifies CSVEGQGETEAFF.